This T cell receptor beta chain was retrieved from a study of blood T cells in healthy people across ages. Next came a second PCR, run for roughly 6 to 11 cycles, which used a sample-barcoded 5' primer along with a J-beta primer mix. One entry per CDR3 protein results from TCRdb running MiXCR on the 5' RACE reads. This sample has roughly 570,000 distinct CDR3 sequences, with approximately 27% found just once. This clonotype was counted between two and nine times. Sequencing was carried out using blood. The receptor's source is a woman in her seventies in good health.

The CDR3: CSASSPPSQETQYF. The CDR3 region has the DNA TGCAGTGCTAGTAGTCCCCCGTCTCAAGAGACCCAGTACTTC. The chain joins TRBV20-1 to TRBJ2-5; D gene uncertain. The V and J ends lost 3 bases and 2 bases respectively, with 13 bases between them. The CDR3 covers 14 residues. Germline V gene sequence: CDR1 DFQATT, CDR2 SNEGSKA (reference sequence).